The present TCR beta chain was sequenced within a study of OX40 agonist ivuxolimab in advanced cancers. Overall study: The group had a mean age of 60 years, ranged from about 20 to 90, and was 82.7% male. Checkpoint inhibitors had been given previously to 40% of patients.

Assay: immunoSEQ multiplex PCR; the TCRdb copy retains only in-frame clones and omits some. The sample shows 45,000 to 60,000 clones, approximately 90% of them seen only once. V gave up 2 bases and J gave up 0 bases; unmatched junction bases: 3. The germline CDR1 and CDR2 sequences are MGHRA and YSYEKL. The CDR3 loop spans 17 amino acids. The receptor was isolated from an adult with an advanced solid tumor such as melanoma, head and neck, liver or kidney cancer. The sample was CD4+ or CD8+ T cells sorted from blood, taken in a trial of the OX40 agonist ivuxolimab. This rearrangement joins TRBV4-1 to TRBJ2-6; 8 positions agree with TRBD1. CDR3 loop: CASSQRTGYSGANVLTF. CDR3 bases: TGCGCCAGCAGCCAAAGGACAGGGTACTCTGGGGCCAACGTCCTGACTTTC.